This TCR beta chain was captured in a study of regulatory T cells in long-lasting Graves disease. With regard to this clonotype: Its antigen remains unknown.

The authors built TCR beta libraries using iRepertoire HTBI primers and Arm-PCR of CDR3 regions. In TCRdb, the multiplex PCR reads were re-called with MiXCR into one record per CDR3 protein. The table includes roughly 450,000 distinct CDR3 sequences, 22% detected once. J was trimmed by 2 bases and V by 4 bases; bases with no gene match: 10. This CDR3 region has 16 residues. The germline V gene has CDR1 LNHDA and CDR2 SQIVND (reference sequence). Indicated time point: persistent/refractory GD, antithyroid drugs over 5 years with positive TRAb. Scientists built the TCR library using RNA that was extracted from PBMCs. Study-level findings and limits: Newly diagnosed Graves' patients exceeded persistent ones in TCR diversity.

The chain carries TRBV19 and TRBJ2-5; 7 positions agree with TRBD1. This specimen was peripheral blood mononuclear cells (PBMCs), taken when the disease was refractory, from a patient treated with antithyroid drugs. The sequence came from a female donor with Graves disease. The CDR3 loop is CASSNRPTGIQETQYF. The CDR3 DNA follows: TGTGCCAGTAGTAACCGACCGACAGGGATACAAGAGACCCAGTACTTC.